The rows below give T cell receptor beta chains drawn from one sample of a study of T cell responses to AZD1222 COVID-19 vaccine. Profiling relied on immunoSEQ multiplex PCR, and the TCRdb table lists in-frame clones only, not all of them. The sample carries roughly 120,000 clones, approximately 86% recorded once. The sequencing here drew on peripheral blood, taken on day 0 of AZD1222 vaccination. The source of these receptors is an adult in good health. CDR3s include the opening cysteine and the closing phenylalanine or tryptophan. The order of the fields is V gene, D gene, clone size, J gene, CDR3 DNA, CDR3 protein. The D gene is left open where the match is weak. Expanded clones are given a class, and other clones once, few, many or no size at all.

v_gene: TRBV9
d_gene: -
abundance: -
j_gene: TRBJ2-7
CDR3nt: TGTGCCAGCAGCGTAGACGTGCCTGCCGAGCAGTACTTC
CDR3aa: CASSVDVPAEQYF

v_gene: TRBV28
d_gene: TRBD1
abundance: -
j_gene: TRBJ2-3
CDR3nt: TGTGCCAGCAGTTTATATCGGGACAGAAACACAGATACGCAGTATTTT
CDR3aa: CASSLYRDRNTDTQYF

v_gene: TRBV7-2
d_gene: TRBD2
abundance: -
j_gene: TRBJ2-7
CDR3nt: TGTGCCAGCAGCCTAGCGGAAGGCCCCTACGAGCAGTACTTC
CDR3aa: CASSLAEGPYEQYF

v_gene: TRBV5-1
d_gene: -
abundance: -
j_gene: TRBJ2-5
CDR3nt: TGCGCCAGCAGCAGGGGAAGGGGAACCGGCCAAGAGACCCAGTACTTC
CDR3aa: CASSRGRGTGQETQYF

v_gene: TRBV27
d_gene: TRBD1
abundance: -
j_gene: TRBJ1-5
CDR3nt: TGTGCCAGCAGTTTACGAGGTTCGGACAGGGCCTATAGCAATCAGCCCCAGCATTTT
CDR3aa: CASSLRGSDRAYSNQPQHF

v_gene: TRBV6-2/TRBV6-3
d_gene: TRBD1
abundance: -
j_gene: TRBJ2-7
CDR3nt: TGTGCCAGCAGTTACGCCGGGACAGGGGGCGAGCAGTACTTC
CDR3aa: CASSYAGTGGEQYF

v_gene: TRBV19
d_gene: TRBD1
abundance: -
j_gene: TRBJ1-1
CDR3nt: TGTGCCAGTAGTCAAGACAGGGACACTGAAGCTTTCTTT
CDR3aa: CASSQDRDTEAFF

v_gene: TRBV9
d_gene: -
abundance: once
j_gene: TRBJ2-5
CDR3nt: TGTGCCAGCACCAGGGGGGGGCTTGGGGAGACCCAGTACTTC
CDR3aa: CASTRGGLGETQYF

v_gene: TRBV3-1/TRBV3-2
d_gene: -
abundance: -
j_gene: TRBJ2-5
CDR3nt: TGTGCCAGCAGCCTGGGGAGCGGAGGGGTTGAGACCCAGTACTTC
CDR3aa: CASSLGSGGVETQYF

v_gene: TRBV6-2/TRBV6-3
d_gene: TRBD1
abundance: -
j_gene: TRBJ1-5
CDR3nt: TGTGCCAGCAGTTACGGGACAGGAATATATCAGCCCCAGCATTTT
CDR3aa: CASSYGTGIYQPQHF

v_gene: TRBV6-5
d_gene: -
abundance: -
j_gene: TRBJ2-7
CDR3nt: TGTGCCAGCAGTTACTGGAGTAGCGAATCCTACGAGCAGTACTTC
CDR3aa: CASSYWSSESYEQYF

v_gene: TRBV5-1
d_gene: -
abundance: -
j_gene: TRBJ2-5
CDR3nt: TGCGCCAGCAAAGTAGGGACTCTAGGAGAGACCCAGTACTTC
CDR3aa: CASKVGTLGETQYF

v_gene: TRBV4-3
d_gene: TRBD1
abundance: -
j_gene: TRBJ2-2
CDR3nt: TGCGCCAGCAAACAGGGGGACGGTGAGGCCGGGGAGCTGTTTTTT
CDR3aa: CASKQGDGEAGELFF

v_gene: TRBV7-2
d_gene: TRBD1
abundance: -
j_gene: TRBJ2-3
CDR3nt: TGTGCCAGCAGCTTAGCGAGGACGAGGGGGCAAGATACGCAGTATTTT
CDR3aa: CASSLARTRGQDTQYF

v_gene: TRBV10-3
d_gene: -
abundance: few
j_gene: TRBJ1-2
CDR3nt: TGTGCCATCAGTGAAGCCACAGGGCCCTATGGCTACACCTTC
CDR3aa: CAISEATGPYGYTF

v_gene: TRBV6-5
d_gene: -
abundance: -
j_gene: TRBJ1-2
CDR3nt: TGTGCCAGCAGACGGGACTATGGCTACACCTTC
CDR3aa: CASRRDYGYTF

v_gene: TRBV10-3
d_gene: -
abundance: -
j_gene: TRBJ2-1
CDR3nt: TGTGCCACAACCGGGCGGAATGAGCAGTTCTTC
CDR3aa: CATTGRNEQFF

v_gene: TRBV7-6
d_gene: -
abundance: -
j_gene: TRBJ1-2
CDR3nt: TGTGCCAGCAGCTTAGATGTTCGGGGTAGTAGCTATGGCTACACCTTC
CDR3aa: CASSLDVRGSSYGYTF

v_gene: TRBV19
d_gene: TRBD1
abundance: -
j_gene: TRBJ2-6
CDR3nt: TGTGCCAGTAGTAAGGGGACAGGGGTTACTGGGGCCAACGTCCTGACTTTC
CDR3aa: CASSKGTGVTGANVLTF

v_gene: TRBV27
d_gene: -
abundance: -
j_gene: TRBJ1-2
CDR3nt: TGTGCCAGCAGTAACCCAGGAGTTTTCCCCTATGGCTACACCTTC
CDR3aa: CASSNPGVFPYGYTF

v_gene: TRBV18
d_gene: -
abundance: -
j_gene: TRBJ2-6
CDR3nt: TGTGCCAGCTCACATGGACAGAGCTCTGGGGCCAACGTCCTGACTTTC
CDR3aa: CASSHGQSSGANVLTF

v_gene: TRBV7-2
d_gene: -
abundance: few
j_gene: TRBJ1-6
CDR3nt: TGTGCCAGCAGCTTCGTAGGTTCGGGGAGTGATTCACCCCTCCACTTT
CDR3aa: CASSFVGSGSDSPLHF

v_gene: TRBV12-3/TRBV12-4
d_gene: -
abundance: -
j_gene: TRBJ1-5
CDR3nt: TGTGCCAGCAGTTTGCGGGGGGATCAGCCCCAGCATTTT
CDR3aa: CASSLRGDQPQHF

v_gene: TRBV6-5
d_gene: -
abundance: -
j_gene: TRBJ1-3
CDR3nt: TGTGCCAGCAGTTACTCGAACAGCCACTCTGGAAACACCATATATTTT
CDR3aa: CASSYSNSHSGNTIYF

v_gene: TRBV25-1
d_gene: TRBD1
abundance: -
j_gene: TRBJ2-3
CDR3nt: TGTGCCAGCGGGCCGGGACAGGGAAGCACAGATACGCAGTATTTT
CDR3aa: CASGPGQGSTDTQYF

v_gene: TRBV7-2
d_gene: -
abundance: once
j_gene: TRBJ1-5
CDR3nt: TGTGCCAGCAGCCCAACGTACGGTGGCAATCAGCCCCAGCATTTT
CDR3aa: CASSPTYGGNQPQHF

v_gene: TRBV14
d_gene: -
abundance: once
j_gene: TRBJ2-7
CDR3nt: TGTGCCAGCAGCCAAGCCTTGAAAAGTTACGAGCAGTACTTC
CDR3aa: CASSQALKSYEQYF

v_gene: TRBV11-2
d_gene: TRBD2
abundance: -
j_gene: TRBJ2-7
CDR3nt: TGTGCCAGCAGCTTAGGTAGTAGCGGGGTCCACGAGCAGTACTTC
CDR3aa: CASSLGSSGVHEQYF

v_gene: TRBV7-9
d_gene: -
abundance: -
j_gene: TRBJ1-4
CDR3nt: TGTGCCAGCAGCTTGGGGGCCGCTAATGAAAAACTGTTTTTT
CDR3aa: CASSLGAANEKLFF

v_gene: TRBV6-5
d_gene: -
abundance: -
j_gene: TRBJ1-1
CDR3nt: TGTGCCAGCAGAGTGACGGCCTTCACTGAAGCTTTCTTT
CDR3aa: CASRVTAFTEAFF

v_gene: TRBV7-3
d_gene: TRBD1
abundance: few
j_gene: TRBJ1-6
CDR3nt: TGTGCCAGCAGCTTATTGAACAGGGGGATCCGAAGCTTTTATTCACCCCTCCACTTT
CDR3aa: CASSLLNRGIRSFYSPLHF

v_gene: TRBV28
d_gene: -
abundance: once
j_gene: TRBJ1-2
CDR3nt: TGTGCCAGTTTGAGCGGAGGGGTAGATAAGGGGGGCTACACCTTC
CDR3aa: CASLSGGVDKGGYTF

v_gene: TRBV9
d_gene: -
abundance: -
j_gene: TRBJ2-2
CDR3nt: TGTGCCAGCAGCGTATCCGGGCAGGGGTGGAACACCGGGGAGCTGTTTTTT
CDR3aa: CASSVSGQGWNTGELFF

v_gene: TRBV5-5
d_gene: -
abundance: -
j_gene: TRBJ1-1
CDR3nt: TGTGCCAGCAGCTGGGCAGGGCGGTCGAACACTGAAGCTTTCTTT
CDR3aa: CASSWAGRSNTEAFF

v_gene: TRBV5-1
d_gene: TRBD2
abundance: -
j_gene: TRBJ2-2
CDR3nt: TGCGCCAGCAGCGTGAGGCGGGGGTCCGGGGAGCTGTTTTTT
CDR3aa: CASSVRRGSGELFF

v_gene: TRBV6-5
d_gene: TRBD2
abundance: -
j_gene: TRBJ2-1
CDR3nt: TGTGCCAGCAATGGAATCGGACTAGCGGGCAATGAGCAGTTCTTC
CDR3aa: CASNGIGLAGNEQFF

v_gene: TRBV6-5
d_gene: -
abundance: -
j_gene: TRBJ1-1
CDR3nt: TGTGCCAGCAGTTCCCCGGCGGTGGGAATGAGCACTGAAGCTTTCTTT
CDR3aa: CASSSPAVGMSTEAFF

v_gene: TRBV6-1
d_gene: TRBD2
abundance: -
j_gene: TRBJ2-7
CDR3nt: TGTGCCAGCAGTGGCCAGGGGCTAGCGGGGGGTAGCTCCTACGAGCAGTACTTC
CDR3aa: CASSGQGLAGGSSYEQYF

v_gene: TRBV6-2/TRBV6-3
d_gene: -
abundance: -
j_gene: TRBJ1-1
CDR3nt: TGTGCCAGCAGTTACTCCGGGGCGAACACTGAAGCTTTCTTT
CDR3aa: CASSYSGANTEAFF

v_gene: TRBV27
d_gene: -
abundance: -
j_gene: TRBJ1-2
CDR3nt: TGTGCCAGTCGAGTTTCAGGGGTAACAACCTCTAACTATGGCTACACCTTC
CDR3aa: CASRVSGVTTSNYGYTF